This T cell receptor (beta chain) was recovered during a study of identical twins (dated by TCRdb to the mid-2010s). Concerning the study at large: To test whether fetal clonotypes persist, this study deep-sequenced TCR alpha and beta repertoires from monozygotic twins, from unrelated adults of various ages, and from cord blood. Replicate twin experiments were performed at different times using different library preparation protocols to rule out contamination. The investigation overall reported the following: A weaker excess of twin sharing was found in beta out-of-frame sequences because the signal-to-noise ratio was lowered by fewer shared sequences. Zero-insertion analyses could be partly confounded by invariant T cells such as MAIT and iNKT, although diverse VJ usage argued against such confounding for most clonotypes. Because the same donors could not be followed over many years, conclusions were based on cross-sectional statistical analysis. Compared with coincidental sharing between unrelated individuals, out-of-frame TCR alpha sequences shared between twins had an excess of sequences with low generation probability. Out-of-frame TCR alpha sharing in monozygotic twins was systematically underestimated by recombination models, whereas sharing between unrelated individuals was in agreement with the recombination models. Abundant cord blood beta clonotypes had fewer insertions, young adult naive repertoires showed a similar but weaker trend, and memory repertoires showed no such trend.

To prepare the library, 5' RACE was applied. The instrument given in TCRdb is Illumina HiSeq 2000. Template switching added a universal primer binding site, and the final cDNA carried a unique molecular identifier that allowed TCR cDNA molecules to be counted accurately. Specific primers in the conserved constant-segment region were used to synthesize first-strand cDNA for TCR alpha and beta chains. Each cDNA library was double barcoded, with a SMART-Mk sample barcode plus Illumina barcodes, to control for contamination. TruSeq adapter sequences, together with Illumina sample barcodes, were added in two successive PCR steps. The Illumina HiSeq platform was used with custom primers to sequence TCR alpha and beta cDNA libraries. Regarding the original processing steps: Raw reads were processed with MiGEC to extract unique molecular identifiers, and MiXCR was used to determine CDR3 positions. For each individual, recombination models were inferred using an EM algorithm with the repgenHMM and IGoR tools. Shared clonotype analysis was performed with the tcR package in R, normalizing sharing by the product of cloneset sizes. To study raw recombination free of thymic and clonal selection effects, out-of-frame nonproductive sequences were analyzed. The public sequencing data were trimmed at Q25 with fastp and processed into clonotypes with MiXCR by TCRdb, which kept only in-frame beta chains. Rows are combined by CDR3 protein, so each entry shows the most common genes and DNA. TCRdb, not the original authors, processed these V and J calls. The table for this sample lists 100,000 to 110,000 distinct CDR3 sequences; under 6.5% of them were counted only once. About an eighth of the sample is in the top ten clones.

For this clonotype: Its antigen remains undetermined. The sample holds no much larger clone one base away, and base qualities are not on file.

All donors were healthy Caucasians. Miltenyi CD45RO+ enrichment and human naive T-cell isolation kits were used to isolate memory (CD45RO+) and naive T cells from PBMC. The germline V gene (reference sequence) yields DFQATT for CDR1 and SNEGSKA for CDR2. The CDR3 starts with the cysteine, ends with the phenylalanine, and has 13 residues. Only the CDR3 DNA is retained, 39 bases long and in frame from the first base. V sheds 6 bases and J sheds 0 bases, leaving 12 bases between their ends. Input material: memory T cells sorted from blood. The cell subset or site label for this specimen denotes: CD45RO+ enriched T cells. This receptor was taken from a woman in her forties or fifties in good health. Recombination connected TRBV20-1 to TRBJ2-7, with no confidently assigned D gene. The CDR3 region reads CSAGLMSSYEQYF. The sequence in DNA is TGCAGTGCCGGTCTGATGAGCTCCTACGAGCAGTACTTC.